These T cell receptor beta chains were read from a single sample in a study of T cell clones after liver transplantation. Clones were sequenced by immunoSEQ multiplex PCR, and TCRdb holds only the in-frame ones, with some missing. The sample contains more than 95,000 clones, about 88% of which appear only once. Sequencing used CD4+ T cells from blood, obtained around 50 months after liver transplant. The origin of the receptors is a human patient who received a liver transplant. Some T cells may have originated in the graft donor. Each CDR3 is given with its conserved first and last residue. Fields, in order: J gene, clone size, V gene, D gene, CDR3 DNA, CDR3 protein. A D gene is named only where the DNA matches it firmly. Expanded clones are given a class, and other clones once, few, many or no size at all.

j_call: TRBJ2-1; clone_size: NA; v_call: TRBV5-5; d_call: NA; cdr3_nt: TGTGCCAGCAGCTTGGGACCTCTCAATGAGCAGTTCTTC; cdr3_aa: CASSLGPLNEQFF
j_call: TRBJ1-1; clone_size: NA; v_call: TRBV6-1; d_call: NA; cdr3_nt: TGTGCCAGCAGTGAAGCCGGGGGCAGGGGAGGATTCGTGACTTTCTTT; cdr3_aa: CASSEAGGRGGFVTFF
j_call: TRBJ1-2; clone_size: NA; v_call: TRBV7-2; d_call: NA; cdr3_nt: TGTGCCAGCAGCCCCGCCAGGGGAGAGGGGAATGGCTACACCTTC; cdr3_aa: CASSPARGEGNGYTF
j_call: TRBJ2-3; clone_size: NA; v_call: TRBV29-1; d_call: NA; cdr3_nt: TGCAGCGTTTGGTCGGTGGGGGGCACAGATACGCAGTATTTT; cdr3_aa: CSVWSVGGTDTQYF
j_call: TRBJ1-6; clone_size: NA; v_call: TRBV4-3; d_call: TRBD1; cdr3_nt: TGCGCCAGCAGCCAAGTGGTACAGGGGAATTCACCCCTCCACTTT; cdr3_aa: CASSQVVQGNSPLHF
j_call: TRBJ2-6; clone_size: once; v_call: TRBV18; d_call: NA; cdr3_nt: TGTGCCAGCTCACCAAGGGGGTTGGCCGTGGCTGGGGCCAACGTCCTGACTTTC; cdr3_aa: CASSPRGLAVAGANVLTF
j_call: TRBJ1-5; clone_size: NA; v_call: TRBV7-2; d_call: NA; cdr3_nt: TGTGCCAGCAGCTTAGGGACGGGGCCTAATCAGCCCCAGCATTTT; cdr3_aa: CASSLGTGPNQPQHF
j_call: TRBJ2-1; clone_size: NA; v_call: TRBV5-1; d_call: TRBD2; cdr3_nt: TGCGCCAGTTACTTTAGCGGGGGGAACAATAAGCAGTTCTTC; cdr3_aa: CASYFSGGNNKQFF
j_call: TRBJ1-1; clone_size: NA; v_call: TRBV6-5; d_call: NA; cdr3_nt: TGTGCCAGCAGTTATGCTTTTTGGGGTACTGAAGCTTTCTTT; cdr3_aa: CASSYAFWGTEAFF
j_call: TRBJ1-3; clone_size: once; v_call: TRBV30; d_call: NA; cdr3_nt: TGTGCCGGATTCCGGGACATTTACTCTGGAAACACCATATATTTT; cdr3_aa: CAGFRDIYSGNTIYF
j_call: TRBJ1-2; clone_size: NA; v_call: TRBV5-6; d_call: NA; cdr3_nt: TGTGCCAGCAGCGGAGGCCGGGGCCTTGGTGGCTACACCTTC; cdr3_aa: CASSGGRGLGGYTF
j_call: TRBJ2-1; clone_size: NA; v_call: TRBV11-3; d_call: NA; cdr3_nt: TGTGCCAGCAGCTTAGCAACAGGGAACAATGAGCAGTTCTTC; cdr3_aa: CASSLATGNNEQFF
j_call: TRBJ1-1; clone_size: NA; v_call: TRBV7-8; d_call: TRBD1; cdr3_nt: TGTGCCAGCAGCTTAGGACAGGGGGTCGGTGAAGCTTTCTTT; cdr3_aa: CASSLGQGVGEAFF
j_call: TRBJ2-5; clone_size: NA; v_call: TRBV15; d_call: TRBD1; cdr3_nt: TGTGCCACCAGCGGAAACAGGGGAAGGGAGACCCAGTACTTC; cdr3_aa: CATSGNRGRETQYF
j_call: TRBJ2-1; clone_size: NA; v_call: TRBV5-6; d_call: NA; cdr3_nt: TGTGCCAGCAGCTTGGTAGGAGCAGGGAGCTCCTACAATGAGCAGTTCTTC; cdr3_aa: CASSLVGAGSSYNEQFF
j_call: TRBJ2-1; clone_size: NA; v_call: TRBV4-2; d_call: TRBD2; cdr3_nt: TGTGCCAGCAGCCCAGAACTGGGGGGGTTGAACAATGAGCAGTTCTTC; cdr3_aa: CASSPELGGLNNEQFF
j_call: TRBJ2-5; clone_size: NA; v_call: TRBV11-1; d_call: NA; cdr3_nt: TGTGCCAGCAGCTACCAGGGTAACGTTCGGTCGGAGACCCAGTACTTC; cdr3_aa: CASSYQGNVRSETQYF
j_call: TRBJ1-4; clone_size: NA; v_call: TRBV7-9; d_call: NA; cdr3_nt: TGTGCCAGCAGCTCTCGGGGAATGGGTGAAAAACTGTTTTTT; cdr3_aa: CASSSRGMGEKLFF
j_call: TRBJ1-4; clone_size: few; v_call: TRBV7-6; d_call: NA; cdr3_nt: TGTGCCAGCAGCTTAGACAACCCTGGGGGTACTAATGAAAAACTGTTTTTT; cdr3_aa: CASSLDNPGGTNEKLFF
j_call: TRBJ2-5; clone_size: NA; v_call: TRBV2; d_call: TRBD2; cdr3_nt: TGTGCCAGCAGCTCCGACCCACGAGTAGCGGGAGGGGCCAAAGAGACCCAGTACTTC; cdr3_aa: CASSSDPRVAGGAKETQYF
j_call: TRBJ2-1; clone_size: NA; v_call: TRBV19; d_call: TRBD1; cdr3_nt: TGTGCCAGTAGCCCGGGACAGGTTATAGGGAATGAGCAGTTCTTC; cdr3_aa: CASSPGQVIGNEQFF
j_call: TRBJ2-3; clone_size: NA; v_call: TRBV7-2; d_call: TRBD1; cdr3_nt: TGTGCCAGCAGCTTAGGGACAGGAAGAGACGGTACGCAGTATTTT; cdr3_aa: CASSLGTGRDGTQYF
j_call: TRBJ2-7; clone_size: once; v_call: TRBV4-1; d_call: NA; cdr3_nt: TGCGCCAGCAGCCAAGATAACGGGGCCTCCTACGAGCAGTACTTC; cdr3_aa: CASSQDNGASYEQYF
j_call: TRBJ2-1; clone_size: NA; v_call: TRBV19; d_call: NA; cdr3_nt: TGTGCCAGTAGTCCCCTAACTAGTGTTCCTTACAATGAGCAGTTCTTC; cdr3_aa: CASSPLTSVPYNEQFF
j_call: TRBJ2-2; clone_size: few; v_call: TRBV27; d_call: NA; cdr3_nt: TGTGCCAGCAGGGTCGGCGCGACTAGTGACACCGGGGAGCTGTTTTTT; cdr3_aa: CASRVGATSDTGELFF
j_call: TRBJ1-5; clone_size: NA; v_call: TRBV7-2; d_call: NA; cdr3_nt: TGTGCCAGCAGCTTAGGGTGGACAGCCGCTGCGCCCCAGCATTTT; cdr3_aa: CASSLGWTAAAPQHF
j_call: TRBJ1-5; clone_size: NA; v_call: TRBV11-2; d_call: NA; cdr3_nt: TGTGCCAGCAGCTTAGACCCCTTGGGTCAGCCCCAGCATTTT; cdr3_aa: CASSLDPLGQPQHF
j_call: TRBJ1-2; clone_size: NA; v_call: TRBV27; d_call: NA; cdr3_nt: TGTGCCAGCAGTTTACTGGGCCAGGACGGTGACTATGGCTACACCTTC; cdr3_aa: CASSLLGQDGDYGYTF
j_call: TRBJ1-5; clone_size: once; v_call: TRBV29-1; d_call: NA; cdr3_nt: TGCAGCGTTGCAGACGGGACGAATCAGCCCCAGCATTTT; cdr3_aa: CSVADGTNQPQHF
j_call: TRBJ1-5; clone_size: NA; v_call: TRBV9; d_call: NA; cdr3_nt: TGTGCCAGCAGCCGGACAGAAAATCAGCCCCAGCATTTT; cdr3_aa: CASSRTENQPQHF
j_call: TRBJ1-2; clone_size: NA; v_call: TRBV5-4; d_call: NA; cdr3_nt: TGTGCCAGCAGAATCAAAGGGGCAGGACCTGGCTACACCTTC; cdr3_aa: CASRIKGAGPGYTF
j_call: TRBJ2-5; clone_size: NA; v_call: TRBV27; d_call: NA; cdr3_nt: TGTGCCAGCCGGGGGCTTAGCGCACAAGAGACCCAGTACTTC; cdr3_aa: CASRGLSAQETQYF
j_call: TRBJ2-7; clone_size: NA; v_call: TRBV11-2; d_call: NA; cdr3_nt: TGTGCCAGCAGCTTAGTTGGCTCCCGGTCATCCTACGAGCAGTACTTC; cdr3_aa: CASSLVGSRSSYEQYF
j_call: TRBJ2-3; clone_size: NA; v_call: TRBV7-6; d_call: TRBD2; cdr3_nt: TGTGCCAGCAGCAGGAGGGAGGGTTGGATAGATACGCAGTATTTT; cdr3_aa: CASSRREGWIDTQYF
j_call: TRBJ2-1; clone_size: NA; v_call: TRBV7-2; d_call: NA; cdr3_nt: TGTGCCAGCAGCCCCCGGACAGTTGCTGCCTACAATGAGCAGTTCTTC; cdr3_aa: CASSPRTVAAYNEQFF
j_call: TRBJ2-7; clone_size: NA; v_call: TRBV28; d_call: TRBD2; cdr3_nt: TGTGCCAGCACCACCTGGGCAGCGGGAGGATACGAGCAGTACTTC; cdr3_aa: CASTTWAAGGYEQYF